Listed below are T cell receptor beta chains from one sample, sequenced in a study of low-dose radiotherapy and immunotherapy resistance in tumors. TCRdb re-analysed the reads in MiXCR, keeping a single row per CDR3 protein. Of 57,000 or so distinct CDR3 sequences listed, roughly 24% are singletons. This specimen consisted of PBMCs, obtained before treatment. Receptors originate from a male donor with prostate cancer. Each CDR3 is given with its conserved first and last residue. Each record gives: D gene, J gene, V gene, clone size, CDR3 DNA, CDR3 protein. D genes are given only for firm matches. Rows give clone size only sometimes, using once, few, many, or a class for an expanded clone.

D: NA; J: TRBJ1-1; V: TRBV29-1; size: many; DNA: TGCAGCGTTGAGACATCGGTAGGCACTGAAGCTTTCTTT; CDR3: CSVETSVGTEAFF
D: NA; J: TRBJ1-5; V: TRBV19; size: many; DNA: TGTGCCAGTAGTATAGTGGGGGTCAATCAGCTCCAGCATTTT; CDR3: CASSIVGVNQLQHF
D: TRBD1; J: TRBJ2-7; V: TRBV5-1; size: many; DNA: TGCGCCAGCAGTGTTGGACAGGACTACGAGCAGTACTTC; CDR3: CASSVGQDYEQYF
D: TRBD2; J: TRBJ2-1; V: TRBV3-1; size: few; DNA: TGTGCCAGCAGCCAACGAGCGGGAGGGGAGTTCTTC; CDR3: CASSQRAGGEFF
D: NA; J: TRBJ2-7; V: TRBV2; size: medium-sized; DNA: TGTGCCAGCAGTGGTAGTAGGTCTTCCTACGAGCAGTACTTC; CDR3: CASSGSRSSYEQYF
D: NA; J: TRBJ2-7; V: TRBV28; size: many; DNA: TGTGCCAGCAGTCCAGGAGGCGGTTACGAGCAGTACTTC; CDR3: CASSPGGGYEQYF
D: TRBD1; J: TRBJ2-3; V: TRBV5-1; size: few; DNA: TGCGCCAGCAGATTAACCACAGGGGGGTTGGATACGCAGTATTTT; CDR3: CASRLTTGGLDTQYF
D: NA; J: TRBJ2-2; V: TRBV3-1; size: many; DNA: TGTGCCAGCAGCCAAGGTGCGGGCACCGGGGAGCTGTTTTTT; CDR3: CASSQGAGTGELFF
D: NA; J: TRBJ2-5; V: TRBV5-1; size: NA; DNA: TGCGCCAGCAGCTTGGGGGTAGCGGTGAAAGAGACCCAGTACTTC; CDR3: CASSLGVAVKETQYF
D: NA; J: TRBJ1-1; V: TRBV28; size: many; DNA: TGTGCCAGCACGTTGGGGACTGAAGCTTTCTTT; CDR3: CASTLGTEAFF
D: NA; J: TRBJ1-2; V: TRBV30; size: many; DNA: TGTGCCTGGAGGGCGGGGGGGATCGGCTATGGCTACACCTTC; CDR3: CAWRAGGIGYGYTF
D: TRBD1; J: TRBJ2-7; V: TRBV6-2/TRBV6-3; size: few; DNA: TGTGCCAGCAGTGAATTTAGGACAGGGATCGGCGAGCAGTACTTC; CDR3: CASSEFRTGIGEQYF
D: TRBD1; J: TRBJ2-7; V: TRBV7-9; size: NA; DNA: TGTGCCAGCAGTCCGCCGGGACAGGTCTACGAGCAGTACTTC; CDR3: CASSPPGQVYEQYF
D: TRBD1; J: TRBJ2-1; V: TRBV6-6; size: many; DNA: TGTGCCAGCAGTTACAACAGGGGAAATGAGCAGTTCTTC; CDR3: CASSYNRGNEQFF
D: NA; J: TRBJ1-1; V: TRBV6-2/TRBV6-3; size: NA; DNA: TGTGCCAGCAGTTACGGGACTGAAACTGAAGCTTTCTTT; CDR3: CASSYGTETEAFF
D: TRBD2; J: TRBJ2-3; V: TRBV27; size: many; DNA: TGTGCCAGCAGTATCCGCGGGGGTACTAGCACAGATACGCAGTATTTT; CDR3: CASSIRGGTSTDTQYF
D: NA; J: TRBJ2-1; V: TRBV5-5; size: many; DNA: TGTGCCAGCAGCCAGTATATCGGGGAGGAGCAGTTCTTC; CDR3: CASSQYIGEEQFF
D: TRBD1; J: TRBJ2-2; V: TRBV12-3/TRBV12-4; size: many; DNA: TGTGCCAGCAGTTTGACCCCGACAGGGGTCACCGGGGAGCTGTTTTTT; CDR3: CASSLTPTGVTGELFF
D: NA; J: TRBJ2-7; V: TRBV2; size: few; DNA: TGTGCCAGCAGCCGGACGGTAACCTACGAGCAGTACTTC; CDR3: CASSRTVTYEQYF
D: NA; J: TRBJ1-1; V: TRBV29-1; size: NA; DNA: TGCAGCGTTGAAATAGGGGGGGGCACTGAAGCTTTCTTT; CDR3: CSVEIGGGTEAFF
D: TRBD2; J: TRBJ2-3; V: TRBV6-1; size: many; DNA: TGTGCCAGCAGCGAACTAGCGGGACAGACAGATACGCAGTATTTT; CDR3: CASSELAGQTDTQYF
D: TRBD1; J: TRBJ2-7; V: TRBV23-1; size: NA; DNA: TGCGCCAGCATCTCGGGACAGGAGACTTACTACGAGCAGTACTTC; CDR3: CASISGQETYYEQYF
D: NA; J: TRBJ2-7; V: TRBV7-9; size: many; DNA: TGTGCCAGCAGCCTTCCCCGGGACGAGTACTACGAGCAGTACTTC; CDR3: CASSLPRDEYYEQYF
D: TRBD2; J: TRBJ2-1; V: TRBV20-1; size: NA; DNA: TGCAGTGCACGGATAGCGGGAGGGGGGTACAATGAGCAGTTCTTC; CDR3: CSARIAGGGYNEQFF
D: TRBD1; J: TRBJ1-2; V: TRBV6-4; size: many; DNA: TGTGCCAGCAGTGACTCGGACAGGGGCTCTGGCTACACCTTC; CDR3: CASSDSDRGSGYTF
D: TRBD2; J: TRBJ2-1; V: TRBV19; size: NA; DNA: TGTGCCAGTAGTCGGACTAGCGGGTTCTCCTACAATGAGCAGTTCTTC; CDR3: CASSRTSGFSYNEQFF
D: TRBD2; J: TRBJ2-7; V: TRBV6-6; size: many; DNA: TGTGCCAGCAGTTACTCGGAGCGGGAGGTCTCCTACGAGCAGTACTTC; CDR3: CASSYSEREVSYEQYF
D: NA; J: TRBJ2-5; V: TRBV27; size: many; DNA: TGTGCCAGCAGCCTATTGGACAGCGAGGAGACCCAGTACTTC; CDR3: CASSLLDSEETQYF
D: NA; J: TRBJ2-5; V: TRBV5-1; size: many; DNA: TGCGCCAGCAGCTTGGGCAGGGGGGCAGAGACCCAGTACTTC; CDR3: CASSLGRGAETQYF
D: NA; J: TRBJ2-5; V: TRBV28; size: many; DNA: TGTGCCAGCAGTTTCCTCCGGGACTCACAAGAGACCCAGTACTTC; CDR3: CASSFLRDSQETQYF
D: NA; J: TRBJ1-1; V: TRBV29-1; size: many; DNA: TGCAGCGGGGGGGACTTTGAAGCTTTCTTT; CDR3: CSGGDFEAFF
D: TRBD2; J: TRBJ2-5; V: TRBV7-9; size: many; DNA: TGTGCCAGCAGCTTAGCCGCGGGGGGCATAGAGACCCAGTACTTC; CDR3: CASSLAAGGIETQYF
D: NA; J: TRBJ2-7; V: TRBV6-2/TRBV6-3; size: many; DNA: TGTGCCAGCAGTGTTGGCGGACCCTACGAGCAGTACTTC; CDR3: CASSVGGPYEQYF
D: NA; J: TRBJ2-1; V: TRBV29-1; size: many; DNA: TGCAGCGTCCTAGGGGGGGCGGGAGACCCCTACAATGAGCAGTTCTTC; CDR3: CSVLGGAGDPYNEQFF
D: NA; J: TRBJ2-7; V: TRBV7-9; size: NA; DNA: TGTGCCAGCAGCTTACAACGGAAAGAGCAGTACTTC; CDR3: CASSLQRKEQYF
D: TRBD2; J: TRBJ2-1; V: TRBV27; size: many; DNA: TGTGCCAGCAGGCTCGGGGGGATATCCGAGAATGAGCAGTTCTTC; CDR3: CASRLGGISENEQFF
D: TRBD2; J: TRBJ2-3; V: TRBV20-1; size: many; DNA: TGCAGTGCTAGAGCGAGCGGGGGTGATACGCAGTATTTT; CDR3: CSARASGGDTQYF
D: TRBD2; J: TRBJ2-3; V: TRBV28; size: NA; DNA: TGTGCCATCGGGAGGCCTTTCGGGGGAACAGATACGCAGTATTTT; CDR3: CAIGRPFGGTDTQYF
D: NA; J: TRBJ1-3; V: TRBV7-3; size: few; DNA: TGTGCCAGCAGGGGAGAAGGAAACACCATATATTTT; CDR3: CASRGEGNTIYF
D: TRBD1; J: TRBJ2-3; V: TRBV28; size: many; DNA: TGTGCCAGCAGTTCACTGAGGACAGGGGTGTTGGCAGATACGCAGTATTTT; CDR3: CASSSLRTGVLADTQYF
D: TRBD1; J: TRBJ1-2; V: TRBV27; size: few; DNA: TGTGCCAGCAGTACCCCACCCAGGGGGCTCGGCTATGGCTACACCTTC; CDR3: CASSTPPRGLGYGYTF
D: NA; J: TRBJ2-1; V: TRBV10-3; size: NA; DNA: TGTGCCATCAGTGATTTAGTGCTGCATGAGCAGTTCTTC; CDR3: CAISDLVLHEQFF
D: NA; J: TRBJ1-5; V: TRBV6-9; size: NA; DNA: TGTGCCAGCACCTCCAGAGGGAACCGGGGCAATCAGCCCCAGCATTTT; CDR3: CASTSRGNRGNQPQHF
D: NA; J: TRBJ1-3; V: TRBV2; size: NA; DNA: TGTGCCAGCATGCGGGACAACTCGTTCTCTGGAAACACCATATATTTT; CDR3: CASMRDNSFSGNTIYF
D: NA; J: TRBJ2-7; V: TRBV19; size: many; DNA: TGTGCCAGTAGTATTCTTTTCGGCCGGGACGAGAGCTCCTACGAGCAGTACTTC; CDR3: CASSILFGRDESSYEQYF
D: NA; J: TRBJ1-2; V: TRBV6-6; size: many; DNA: TGTGCCAGCAGTTACGAGCCATCTGGATTAACCAACTATGGCTACACCTTC; CDR3: CASSYEPSGLTNYGYTF
D: NA; J: TRBJ2-3; V: TRBV11-3; size: many; DNA: TGTGCCAGCAGCTTGGGGGGTAGCGGAGATACGCAGTATTTT; CDR3: CASSLGGSGDTQYF
D: NA; J: TRBJ2-1; V: TRBV18; size: medium-sized; DNA: TGTGCCAGCTCCCTACACAGGGAGCGGCCTAACAATGAGCAGTTCTTC; CDR3: CASSLHRERPNNEQFF
D: TRBD2; J: TRBJ2-1; V: TRBV24-1; size: many; DNA: TGTGCCACCAGTCCGCGACTAGCTACCTACAATGAGCAGTTCTTC; CDR3: CATSPRLATYNEQFF
D: NA; J: TRBJ1-5; V: TRBV5-1; size: many; DNA: TGCGCCAGCAGCTCGCTCCCATCCGCAGGGCAAGGCAATCAGCCCCAGCATTTT; CDR3: CASSSLPSAGQGNQPQHF
D: NA; J: TRBJ2-2; V: TRBV7-8; size: many; DNA: TGTGCCAGCATCCCTCCCCTTCACACCGGGGAGCTGTTTTTT; CDR3: CASIPPLHTGELFF
D: NA; J: TRBJ1-1; V: TRBV5-1; size: many; DNA: TGCGCCAGCAGCCGGGGGGGCGACGTCACTGAAGCTTTCTTT; CDR3: CASSRGGDVTEAFF
D: NA; J: TRBJ1-3; V: TRBV11-2; size: many; DNA: TGTGCCAGCAGCTTATCGGTCCGGGACGGAAACACCATATATTTT; CDR3: CASSLSVRDGNTIYF
D: TRBD2; J: TRBJ2-7; V: TRBV27; size: many; DNA: TGTGCCAGCAGTTCCAGACTAGCGGGGAACACAAACGAGCAGTACTTC; CDR3: CASSSRLAGNTNEQYF
D: NA; J: TRBJ2-2; V: TRBV20-1; size: many; DNA: TGCAGTGCTAGTACCAGCGGGGAGCTGTTTTTT; CDR3: CSASTSGELFF
D: TRBD2; J: TRBJ2-1; V: TRBV12-3/TRBV12-4; size: many; DNA: TGTGCCAGCAGTTGGGGGGGTGCGGGAATAAACAATGAGCAGTTCTTC; CDR3: CASSWGGAGINNEQFF
D: NA; J: TRBJ1-2; V: TRBV29-1; size: NA; DNA: TGCAGCGTTGTCGGACACCTAGATGGCTACACCTTC; CDR3: CSVVGHLDGYTF
D: NA; J: TRBJ1-5; V: TRBV10-2; size: once; DNA: TGCGCCAGCAGTGAAAGGGCGGCTAATCAGCCCCAGCATTTT; CDR3: CASSERAANQPQHF
D: NA; J: TRBJ2-7; V: TRBV18; size: NA; DNA: TGTGCCAGCTCACCACCGGGCAGGGACACATTCTACGAGCAGTACTTC; CDR3: CASSPPGRDTFYEQYF